This T cell receptor (beta chain) was sequenced during a study of T cell responses to AZD1222 COVID-19 vaccine. Assay used: immunoSEQ multiplex PCR; TCRdb lists only in-frame clones, some missing. The data hold 120,000 to 150,000 clones, with about 88% observed a single time. J gave up 2 bases and V 2 bases, and 5 bases lay outside the gene matches. The CDR3 spans 17 residues. Germline V lookup: CDR1 KGHSH, CDR2 LQKENI. Notes on this clone: What it recognizes is unknown.

Notes on the study in general: In a largely white British group with more females than males, clonal diversity was possibly underestimated. Targets within unmutated variant regions were reportedly found for nearly half of spike-specific TCRs. Repertoires were sampled only after the peak T cell response. Dominant CD4 TCR responses targeted spike regions 160-218 and 743-854.

This sequence originates from an adult in good health. The V and J genes are TRBV18 and TRBJ2-5; TRBD2 matches at 13 bases. The sequencing here drew on peripheral blood, taken on day 0 of AZD1222 vaccination. CDR3 DNA sequence: TGTGCCAGCTCACCATTAACTAGCGGGAGGGTACAAGAGACCCAGTACTTC. It yields the protein CASSPLTSGRVQETQYF.